The 18 T cell receptor beta chains below all came from one sample that was sequenced in a study of blood T cell repertoires in COVID-19. The repertoire was sequenced with immunoSEQ multiplex PCR; TCRdb's copy has only in-frame clones and lacks some. The sample shows roughly 180,000 clones, more than 80% of them seen only once. Sequenced sample: peripheral blood. These receptors all stem from a woman aged 40 to 55 with COVID-19, enrolled during active disease.

V is TRBV27 and J is TRBJ1-6, with TRBD1 identical over 9 bases. Germline V lookup: CDR1 MNHEY, CDR2 SMNVEV (reference sequence). Trimming at V came to 7 bases and at J to 5 bases, leaving 6 bases not matched to a gene. The CDR3 runs 15 residues. CDR3 nucleotides: TGTGCCAGCAAACAGGACAGGGGAAATAATTCACCCCTCCACTTT. Amino acid sequence: CASKQDRGNNSPLHF.

The chain combines TRBV6-2 or TRBV6-3 with TRBJ2-7, with 8 bases aligning to TRBD2. Germline CDR1 is MNHEY and CDR2 is SVGEGT. CDR3 length equals 18 residues. V was clipped by 3 bases and J by 6 bases; unmatched bases: 19. The chain's CDR3 is CASSYSPQFSGISLEQYF. As DNA, the CDR3 is TGTGCCAGCAGTTATTCTCCCCAGTTTAGCGGGATCTCGCTCGAGCAGTACTTC.

In this sample, this clone turned up a few times. The J gene is TRBJ2-5, the V gene TRBV6-5, with 9 bases that match TRBD1. This CDR3 is built from 15 residues. Trimming cost V 2 bases and J 5 bases; bases outside gene matches: 6. The germline V gene encodes CDR1 MNHEY and CDR2 SVGAGI. The CDR3 DNA follows: TGTGCCAGCAGTTACCTCACAGGGGGCGGGGAGACCCAGTACTTC. This encodes CASSYLTGGGETQYF.

The CDR3, as DNA: TGTGCCAGTAGTAATTCAGGGGGCGCGTACGAGCAGTACTTC. This sequence encodes CASSNSGGAYEQYF. The rearrangement uses TRBV19 and TRBJ2-7; 8 bases match TRBD1. Germline V CDR1 and CDR2: LNHDA, SQIVND (reference sequence). V was pared by 4 bases and J by 4 bases, with 6 bases of the junction left unmatched. The CDR3 covers 14 residues.

The chain joins TRBV19 to TRBJ2-3; 11 nucleotides agree with TRBD2. Losses at the gene ends were 5 bases for V and 6 bases for J; bases not matched to a gene: 10. Germline V CDR1 and CDR2: LNHDA, SQIVND (reference sequence). This CDR3 has 16 amino acids. The CDR3 loop reads CASSVTSGSTRDTQYF. Written as DNA, the CDR3 is TGTGCCAGTAGTGTTACTAGCGGGAGCACCAGGGATACGCAGTATTTT.

This clone has a handful of counts. Within the sample, other DNA sequences also encode this same CDR3. The rearrangement joins TRBV7-8 to TRBJ1-2, with D possibly matching TRBD1 (6 bases). The germline gives CDR1 SGHVS, CDR2 FQNEAQ. CDR3 length: 13 residues. V dropped 5 bases and J dropped 5 bases, with 12 bases sitting between them. The CDR3 bases are TGTGCCAGCAGCCCCGGGCAGGGGTATGGCTACACCTTC. It encodes CASSPGQGYGYTF. Supplemented by reference TRBV7-8 and TRBJ1-2, the full variable domain reads GAGVSQSPRYKVAKRGQDVALRCDPISGHVSLFWYQQALGQGPEFLTYFQNEAQLDKSGLPSDRFFAERPEGSVSTLKIQRTQQEDSAVYLCASSPGQGYGYTFGSGTRLTVV.

The chain joins TRBV12-5 to TRBJ2-5, with a possible D match to TRBD2 (5 bases). Trimming cost V 3 bases and J 2 bases, with 16 bases left between them. This CDR3 region has 16 residues. From germline, CDR1 is LGHNT and CDR2 FRNRAP. DNA of the CDR3: TGTGCTAGTGGTTTCACCCTGGGAGCTTTTCAAGAGACCCAGTACTTC. Translated: CASGFTLGAFQETQYF.

This chain joins TRBV19 and TRBJ1-5, with a tentative D call TRBD1 (6 bases). This CDR3 has 15 amino acids. The V and J ends lost 3 bases and 0 bases respectively, with 9 bases between them. Germline CDR1 LNHDA, CDR2 SQIVND (reference sequence). CDR3: CASSILDSSNQPQHF. The CDR3 coding sequence is TGTGCCAGTAGTATTTTGGACAGTAGCAATCAGCCCCAGCATTTT.

The chain links TRBV7-3 to TRBJ2-7; D uncertain. Trimming took off 3 bases at V and 3 bases at J, with 12 bases between the two ends. This CDR3 region has 14 residues. Germline values: CDR1 SGHTA, CDR2 FQGTGA. The CDR3 nucleotides read TGTGCCAGCAGCTTGCAAGGCGGCAGCTACGAGCAGTACTTC. It yields the protein CASSLQGGSYEQYF.

The chain recombines TRBV9 with TRBJ1-1, with D tentatively TRBD1 (6 bases). Germline V CDR1 and CDR2: SGDLS, YYNGEE. The V end was cut by 4 bases, the J end by 9 bases, with 13 bases between. The CDR3 length is 12 residues. The CDR3 loop is CASSSSDRKAFF. The DNA for the CDR3 is TGTGCCAGCAGCTCGTCCGACAGGAAAGCTTTCTTT.

In DNA, the CDR3 is TGTGCCAGCAGTCCCCTGGGGGCTCAGAACACTGAAGCTTTCTTT. Protein: CASSPLGAQNTEAFF. The chain joins TRBV27 to TRBJ1-1; a weak D match, TRBD1 (6 bases). CDR1 and CDR2 (germline): MNHEY, SMNVEV (reference sequence). CDR3 length: 15 amino acids. Trimming took 5 bases from V and 1 from J, leaving 14 bases between them.

The chain recombines TRBV5-4 with TRBJ2-5; unclear D gene. Germline CDR1 reads SGHNT; CDR2 reads YYREEE (reference sequence). The length of the CDR3 is 12 residues. V lost 1 base to trimming and J lost 4 bases, with 5 bases between them. The CDR3 bases are TGTGCCAGCAGCTTGCCATTAGAGACCCAGTACTTC. Translating gives CASSLPLETQYF.

The rearrangement links TRBV18 to TRBJ2-1, with D tentatively TRBD2 (6 bases). The germline V and J ends were trimmed by 1 base and 10 bases, with 14 bases remaining between them. The CDR3 covers 14 residues. Germline V gives CDR1 KGHSH, CDR2 LQKENI. The CDR3 sequence: CASSPLGLTVEQFF. CDR3 in DNA: TGTGCCAGCTCACCACTGGGACTGACGGTAGAGCAGTTCTTC.

The CDR3 nucleotides are TGTGCCAGTAGCGGGGAGAATGAGCAGTTCTTC. Protein sequence: CASSGENEQFF. The chain recombines TRBV19 with TRBJ2-1; weak D call: TRBD2 (5 bases). V was shortened by 6 bases and J by 7 bases, with 7 bases between the two germline ends. CDR3 size: 11 residues. CDR1 LNHDA and CDR2 SQIVND come from the germline V gene (reference sequence).

This rearrangement joins TRBV11-2 to TRBJ2-4, with TRBD1 matching 9 bases. CDR1 and CDR2 (germline): SGHAT, FQNNGV. The CDR3 consists of 17 residues. With 3 bases clipped from V and 1 base from J, the junction kept 7 bases outside the gene matches. The CDR3 DNA reads as TGTGCCAGCAGCTTCAACCCCGGGACAGGGGCCAAAAACATTCAGTACTTC. Encoded protein: CASSFNPGTGAKNIQYF.

The table lists this clone with a count of one. This chain uses TRBV7-2 with TRBJ2-3; D unclear. CDR3 length equals 13 residues. V shed 5 bases and J shed 3 bases, with 9 bases lying between them. Germline values: CDR1 SGHTA, CDR2 FQGNSA. The CDR3 DNA is TGTGCCAGCAGCCCCGAGGTTACAGATACGCAGTATTTT. Translating gives CASSPEVTDTQYF.

A few counts support this clone. CDR3: CASSQVQASGYTF. The CDR3 DNA sequence: TGTGCCAGCAGCCAAGTCCAGGCATCTGGCTACACCTTC. The genes are TRBV3-1 (or the pseudogene TRBV3-2) and TRBJ1-2; D gene ambiguous. CDR3 length: 13 residues. Germline V gene data show CDR1 as LGHDT and CDR2 as YNNKEL (reference sequence). V was clipped by 1 base and J by 7 bases, with 10 bases between them.

The chain combines TRBV11-2 with TRBJ2-5; D remains ambiguous. This CDR3 has 10 amino acids. The ends were cut back, 5 bases at V and 4 bases at J, with 2 bases in the middle. CDR1 is SGHAT, CDR2 FQNNGV, per germline. The CDR3 DNA reads as TGTGCCAGCAGCCGAGAGACCCAGTACTTC. Encoded protein: CASSRETQYF.